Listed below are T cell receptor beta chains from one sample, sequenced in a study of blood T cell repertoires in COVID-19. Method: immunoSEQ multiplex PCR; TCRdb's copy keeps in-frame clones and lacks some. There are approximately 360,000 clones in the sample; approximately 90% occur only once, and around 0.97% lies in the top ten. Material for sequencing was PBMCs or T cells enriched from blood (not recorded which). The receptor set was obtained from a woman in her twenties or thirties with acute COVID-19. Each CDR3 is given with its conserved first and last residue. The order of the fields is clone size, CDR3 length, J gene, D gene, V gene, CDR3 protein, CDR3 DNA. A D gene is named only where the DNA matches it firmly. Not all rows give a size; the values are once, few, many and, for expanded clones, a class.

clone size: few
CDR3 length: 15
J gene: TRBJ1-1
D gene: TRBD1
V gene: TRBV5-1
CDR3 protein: CASSLDGTGGTEAFF
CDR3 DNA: TGCGCCAGCAGCTTGGATGGGACAGGGGGCACTGAAGCTTTCTTT

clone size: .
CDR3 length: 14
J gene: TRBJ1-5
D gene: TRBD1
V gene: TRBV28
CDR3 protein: CASSGQVRSQPQHF
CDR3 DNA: TGTGCCAGCAGTGGACAGGTTCGCAGTCAGCCCCAGCATTTT

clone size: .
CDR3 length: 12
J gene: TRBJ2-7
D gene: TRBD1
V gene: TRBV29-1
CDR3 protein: CSVPQGAGEQYF
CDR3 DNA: TGCAGCGTTCCTCAGGGGGCGGGGGAGCAGTACTTC

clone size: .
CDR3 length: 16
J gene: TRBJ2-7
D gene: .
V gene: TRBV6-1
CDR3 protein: CASSEDVFRGGVEQYF
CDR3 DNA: TGTGCCAGCAGTGAAGATGTATTCCGCGGCGGAGTCGAGCAGTACTTC

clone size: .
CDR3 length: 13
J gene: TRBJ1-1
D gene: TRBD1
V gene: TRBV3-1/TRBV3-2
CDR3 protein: CASRRDSITEAFF
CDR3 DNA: TGTGCCAGCAGGCGGGACAGTATAACTGAAGCTTTCTTT

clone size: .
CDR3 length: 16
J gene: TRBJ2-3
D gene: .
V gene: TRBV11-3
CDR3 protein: CASSLGGGAPTDTQYF
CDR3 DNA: TGTGCCAGCAGCTTAGGCGGCGGGGCACCCACAGATACGCAGTATTTT

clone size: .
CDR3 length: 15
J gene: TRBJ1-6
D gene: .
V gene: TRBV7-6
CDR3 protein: CASSLDSYLNSPLHF
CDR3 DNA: TGTGCCAGCAGCTTAGACTCCTACCTAAATTCACCCCTCCACTTT

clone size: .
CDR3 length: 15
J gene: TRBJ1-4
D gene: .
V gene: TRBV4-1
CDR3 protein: CASSPSPGEGEKLFF
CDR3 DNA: TGCGCCAGCAGCCCTAGCCCGGGGGAAGGTGAAAAACTGTTTTTT

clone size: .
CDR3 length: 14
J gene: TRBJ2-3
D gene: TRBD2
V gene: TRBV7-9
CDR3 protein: CATEASGYTDTQYF
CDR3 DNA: TGTGCCACGGAGGCTAGCGGATACACAGATACGCAGTATTTT

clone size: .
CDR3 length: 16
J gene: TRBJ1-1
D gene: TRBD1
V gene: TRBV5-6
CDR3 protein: CASSPKMDRGSTEAFF
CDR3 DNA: TGTGCCAGCAGCCCCAAGATGGACAGGGGTAGTACTGAAGCTTTCTTT

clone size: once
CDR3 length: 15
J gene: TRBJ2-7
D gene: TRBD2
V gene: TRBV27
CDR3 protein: CASSSRLAGPYEQYF
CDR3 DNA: TGTGCCAGCAGTTCGAGACTAGCGGGGCCCTACGAGCAGTACTTC

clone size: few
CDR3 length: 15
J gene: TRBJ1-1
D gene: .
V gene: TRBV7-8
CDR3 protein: CASSERPTGYTEAFF
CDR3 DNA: TGTGCCAGCAGCGAGCGTCCTACCGGCTACACTGAAGCTTTCTTT

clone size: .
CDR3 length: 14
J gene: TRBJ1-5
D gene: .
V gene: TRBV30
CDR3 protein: CAWSADGINQPQHF
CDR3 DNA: TGTGCCTGGAGTGCGGACGGGATTAATCAGCCCCAGCATTTT

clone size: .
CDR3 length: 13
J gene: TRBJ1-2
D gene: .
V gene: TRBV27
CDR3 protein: CASSLTVSFGYTF
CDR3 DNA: TGTGCCAGCAGTTTGACAGTCTCCTTTGGCTACACCTTC

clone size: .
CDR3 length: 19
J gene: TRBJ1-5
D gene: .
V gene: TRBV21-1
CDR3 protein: CASSKEGVRTGSRGQPQHF
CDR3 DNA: TGTGCCAGCAGCAAAGAAGGAGTGAGGACAGGGAGCCGAGGCCAGCCCCAGCATTTT

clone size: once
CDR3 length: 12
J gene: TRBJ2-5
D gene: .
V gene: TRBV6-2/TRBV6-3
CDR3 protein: CASSYSGETQYF
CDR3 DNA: TGTGCCAGCAGTTACTCCGGAGAGACCCAGTACTTC

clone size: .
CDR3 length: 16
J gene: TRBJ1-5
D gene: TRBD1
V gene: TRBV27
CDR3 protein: CASSLSAGGEKQPQHF
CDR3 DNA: TGTGCCAGCAGTTTATCAGCAGGGGGCGAGAAGCAGCCCCAGCATTTT

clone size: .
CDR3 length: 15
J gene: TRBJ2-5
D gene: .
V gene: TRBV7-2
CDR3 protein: CASSLTVGGGETQYF
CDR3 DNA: TGTGCCAGCAGCTTAACTGTCGGGGGTGGGGAGACCCAGTACTTC

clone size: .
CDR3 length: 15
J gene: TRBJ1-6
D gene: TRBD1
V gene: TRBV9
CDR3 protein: CASSLDGTGTSPLHF
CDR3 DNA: TGTGCCAGCAGCTTAGACGGGACAGGGACTTCACCCCTCCACTTT

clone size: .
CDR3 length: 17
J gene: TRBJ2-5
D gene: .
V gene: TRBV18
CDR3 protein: CASSRPSTGIDQETQYF
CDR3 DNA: TGTGCCAGCTCACGACCTTCGACAGGAATCGACCAAGAGACCCAGTACTTC

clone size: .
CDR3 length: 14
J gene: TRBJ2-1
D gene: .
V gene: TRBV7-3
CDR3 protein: CASREGSSYNEQFF
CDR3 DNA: TGTGCCAGCAGGGAGGGGAGCTCCTACAATGAGCAGTTCTTC

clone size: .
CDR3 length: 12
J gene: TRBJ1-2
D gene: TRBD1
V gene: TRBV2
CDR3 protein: CASSATGDGYTF
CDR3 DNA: TGTGCCAGCAGCGCGACAGGGGATGGCTACACCTTC

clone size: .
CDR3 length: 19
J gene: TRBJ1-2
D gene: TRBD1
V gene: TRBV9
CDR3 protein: CASSVARGQGQSIGYGYTF
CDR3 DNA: TGTGCCAGCAGCGTAGCTAGGGGGCAGGGCCAGTCCATAGGCTATGGCTACACCTTC

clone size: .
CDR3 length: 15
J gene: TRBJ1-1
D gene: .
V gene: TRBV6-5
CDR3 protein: CASSYSQALNTEAFF
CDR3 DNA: TGTGCCAGCAGTTACTCACAGGCGTTGAACACTGAAGCTTTCTTT

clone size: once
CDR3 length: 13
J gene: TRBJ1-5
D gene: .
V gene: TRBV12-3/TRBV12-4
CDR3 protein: CASTINTGQPQHF
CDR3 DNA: TGTGCCAGCACCATCAATACAGGGCAGCCCCAGCATTTT

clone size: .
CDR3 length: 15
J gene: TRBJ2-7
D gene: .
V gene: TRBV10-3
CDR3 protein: CAISPSRLPRSEQYF
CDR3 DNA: TGTGCCATCAGTCCGAGCCGACTCCCACGTAGCGAGCAGTACTTC

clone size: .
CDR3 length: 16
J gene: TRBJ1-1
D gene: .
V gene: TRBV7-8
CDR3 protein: CASSLSPRQANTEAFF
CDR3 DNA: TGTGCCAGCAGCTTATCGCCTCGACAGGCAAACACTGAAGCTTTCTTT

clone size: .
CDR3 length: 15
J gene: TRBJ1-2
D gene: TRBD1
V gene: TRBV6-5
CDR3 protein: CASRNPGGRNYGYTF
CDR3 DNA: TGTGCCAGCAGAAACCCAGGGGGGAGGAACTATGGCTACACCTTC

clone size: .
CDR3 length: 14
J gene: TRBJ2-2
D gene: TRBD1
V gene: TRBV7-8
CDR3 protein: CASSATGWSGELFF
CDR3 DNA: TGTGCCAGCAGCGCGACAGGGTGGTCCGGGGAGCTGTTTTTT

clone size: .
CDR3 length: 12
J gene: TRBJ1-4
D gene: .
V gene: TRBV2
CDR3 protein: CASRQFNEKLFF
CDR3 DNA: TGTGCCAGCAGACAGTTTAATGAAAAACTGTTTTTT

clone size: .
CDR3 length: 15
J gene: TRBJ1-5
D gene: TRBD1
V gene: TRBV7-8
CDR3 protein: CASSPRQGRDQPQHF
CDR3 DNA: TGTGCCAGCAGCCCAAGACAGGGGAGGGATCAGCCCCAGCATTTT

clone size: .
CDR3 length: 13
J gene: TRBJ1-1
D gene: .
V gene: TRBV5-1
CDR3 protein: CASRQGLNTEAFF
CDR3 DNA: TGCGCCAGCAGACAGGGCTTGAACACTGAAGCTTTCTTT

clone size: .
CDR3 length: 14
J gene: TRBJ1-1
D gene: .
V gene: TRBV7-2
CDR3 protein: CASAAGRSNTEAFF
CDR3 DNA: TGTGCCAGCGCGGCGGGGAGGTCGAACACTGAAGCTTTCTTT

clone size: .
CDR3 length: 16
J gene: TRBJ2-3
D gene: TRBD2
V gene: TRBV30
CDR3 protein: CAWSAPSGGGTDTQYF
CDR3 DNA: TGTGCCTGGAGTGCCCCGTCGGGGGGAGGCACAGATACGCAGTATTTT

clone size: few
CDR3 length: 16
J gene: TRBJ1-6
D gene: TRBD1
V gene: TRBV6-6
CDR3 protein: CASRRSGTGLASPLHF
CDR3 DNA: TGTGCCAGCAGGCGATCCGGGACAGGGCTGGCTTCACCCCTCCACTTT

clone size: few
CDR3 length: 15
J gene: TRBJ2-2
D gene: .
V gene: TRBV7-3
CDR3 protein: CASSLTGADTGELFF
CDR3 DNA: TGTGCCAGCAGCTTAACAGGGGCTGACACCGGGGAGCTGTTTTTT

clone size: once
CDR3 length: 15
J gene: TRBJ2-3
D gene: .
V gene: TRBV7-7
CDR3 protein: CASSLDGHSTDTQYF
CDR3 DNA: TGTGCCAGCAGCTTAGATGGACACAGCACAGATACGCAGTATTTT

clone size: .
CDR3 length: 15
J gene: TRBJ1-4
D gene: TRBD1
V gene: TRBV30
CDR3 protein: CAWTPGQGVYEKLFF
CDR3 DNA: TGTGCCTGGACCCCGGGACAGGGGGTATATGAAAAACTGTTTTTT

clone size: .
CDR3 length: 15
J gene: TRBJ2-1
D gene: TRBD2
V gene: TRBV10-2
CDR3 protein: CASTESWEGGDEQFF
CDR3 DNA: TGCGCCAGCACCGAGTCATGGGAGGGCGGAGATGAGCAGTTCTTC

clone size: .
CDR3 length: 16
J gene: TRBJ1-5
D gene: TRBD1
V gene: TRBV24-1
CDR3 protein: CATSEGTGVGNQPQHF
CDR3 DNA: TGTGCCACCAGTGAGGGGACAGGGGTGGGCAATCAGCCCCAGCATTTT

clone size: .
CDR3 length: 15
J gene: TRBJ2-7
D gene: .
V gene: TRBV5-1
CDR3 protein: CASRRTGGDSYEQYF
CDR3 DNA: TGCGCCAGCAGGAGAACAGGGGGGGACTCCTACGAGCAGTACTTC

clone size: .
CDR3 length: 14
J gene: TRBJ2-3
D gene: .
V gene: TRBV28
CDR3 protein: CAITPRVGSDTQYF
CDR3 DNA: TGTGCCATAACCCCCAGGGTAGGATCAGATACGCAGTATTTT

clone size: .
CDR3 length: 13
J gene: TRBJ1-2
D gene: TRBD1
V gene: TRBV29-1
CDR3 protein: CSGGAGGGYGYTF
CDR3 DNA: TGCAGCGGTGGGGCAGGGGGCGGCTATGGCTACACCTTC

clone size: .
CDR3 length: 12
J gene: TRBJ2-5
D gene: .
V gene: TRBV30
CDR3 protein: CAFSFGGETQYF
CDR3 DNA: TGTGCCTTTTCCTTCGGTGGAGAGACCCAGTACTTC

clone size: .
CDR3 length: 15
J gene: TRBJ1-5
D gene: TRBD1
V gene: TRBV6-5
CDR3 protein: CASSSDRVGNQPQHF
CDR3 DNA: TGTGCCAGCAGCTCGGACAGGGTCGGCAATCAGCCCCAGCATTTT

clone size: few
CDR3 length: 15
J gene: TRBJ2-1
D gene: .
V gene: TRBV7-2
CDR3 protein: CASSTGQSSYNEQFF
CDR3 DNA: TGTGCCAGCAGCACCGGACAGAGCTCCTACAATGAGCAGTTCTTC